The rows below give T cell receptor beta chains drawn from one sample of a study of regulatory T cells in long-lasting Graves disease. MiXCR was run by TCRdb on the multiplex PCR reads, yielding one entry per CDR3 protein. Among some 250,000 distinct CDR3 sequences listed, roughly 18% were seen once. This sample also appeared in a second study, on T cells in Graves' hyperthyroidism and ophthalmopathy.

The sample here was peripheral blood mononuclear cells (PBMCs), taken at new diagnosis, from a patient treated with antithyroid drugs. The receptors here all came from a woman in her 30s with Graves disease. Both conserved end residues are part of each CDR3. The order of the fields is clone size, J gene, V gene, CDR3 length, CDR3 protein. A row's size may be missing; if present it is once, few, many or a size class.

>many|TRBJ2-7|TRBV2|15
CASSEEARLNYEQYF
>few|TRBJ2-5|TRBV19|14
CASSPGRIQETQYF
>many|TRBJ2-7|TRBV18|14
CASSPRRDSYEQYF
>.|TRBJ2-2|TRBV5-1|14
CASSSDSFTGELFF
>many|TRBJ2-5|TRBV12-3/TRBV12-4|13
CASRHTLRGTQYF
>many|TRBJ2-3|TRBV11-2|15
CASSLVGSLGDTQYF
>few|TRBJ1-1|TRBV27|15
CASSFSGERPGEAFF
>many|TRBJ1-6|TRBV7-2|14
CASSLPRGNSPLHF
>many|TRBJ2-1|TRBV20-1|10
CSATYNEQFF
>few|TRBJ1-5|TRBV20-1|18
CSARKGTLQGRPNQPQHF
>few|TRBJ1-2|TRBV20-1|14
CSARLTGVGYGYTF
>many|TRBJ1-1|TRBV14|14
CASDDTGGGTEAFF
>many|TRBJ1-1|TRBV19|13
CASTVSRGSEAFF
>many|TRBJ2-2|TRBV5-1|14
CASSSNLDTGELFF
>.|TRBJ1-2|TRBV7-2|16
CASSPGQGRRNYGYTF
>.|TRBJ1-5|TRBV20-1|13
CSTSGQGNQPQHF
>many|TRBJ2-7|TRBV7-2|14
CASSWQGWSYEQYF
>few|TRBJ1-2|TRBV14|15
CASSQADRGPYGYTF
>many|TRBJ1-1|TRBV2|14
CASNAGFQGTEAFF
>many|TRBJ2-2|TRBV12-3/TRBV12-4|16
CASSFGDRSYTGELFF
>many|TRBJ1-1|TRBV19|15
CASSIVGGGGTEAFF
>many|TRBJ2-3|TRBV12-3/TRBV12-4|14
CASSRRQGTDTQYF
>many|TRBJ2-6|TRBV7-8|19
CASSLAAGQGVSGANVLTF
>many|TRBJ1-2|TRBV6-1|11
CASRWDDGYTF
>many|TRBJ1-1|TRBV5-8|17
CASIYLRDRGSRTEAFF
>many|TRBJ2-3|TRBV2|15
CASSVGRGPTDTQYF
>many|TRBJ2-2|TRBV5-1|15
CASSLGTPGTGELFF
>few|TRBJ1-1|TRBV12-3/TRBV12-4|14
CASSGTVRNTEAFF
>many|TRBJ2-5|TRBV6-2/TRBV6-3|14
CASISHSGRETQYF
>many|TRBJ1-1|TRBV2|17
CASSDRDVGEMGTEAFF
>many|TRBJ1-1|TRBV6-2/TRBV6-3|12
CASSAGNTEAFF
>few|TRBJ1-5|TRBV19|14
CASSFPTGSWPQHF
>many|TRBJ1-2|TRBV19|15
CASRDEGSANYGYTF
>.|TRBJ2-2|TRBV7-2|16
CASSFGSGASTGELFF
>many|TRBJ1-6|TRBV7-2|15
CASSLAAGTHSPLHF
>many|TRBJ1-4|TRBV5-1|15
CASSLGTGPNEKLFF
>.|TRBJ2-1|TRBV10-2|16
CASSDGTGGSYNEQFF
>many|TRBJ2-7|TRBV3-1|12
CASSQNREEQYF
>many|TRBJ2-1|TRBV13|14
CASSRRGFYNEQFF
>many|TRBJ1-2|TRBV5-1|14
CASSPGGENYGYTF
>many|TRBJ2-1|TRBV7-9|13
CASSPSGQNEQFF
>few|TRBJ1-3|TRBV2|14
CASRTGYSGNTIYF